These T cell receptor beta chains were read from a single sample in a study of blood T cell repertoires in COVID-19. Sequencing used immunoSEQ multiplex PCR; TCRdb keeps in-frame clones, though not all of them. This sample has tens of thousands of clones; 80% to 90% occur once, and the top ten carry around 7.9%. The specimen was peripheral blood. These receptors originate from a man in his fifties with active COVID-19. Each CDR3 is given with its conserved first and last residue. Fields, in order: clone size, D gene, V gene, J gene, CDR3 protein, CDR3 DNA. A D gene is named only where the DNA matches it firmly. Clone size is given for some rows only: seen once, a few or many times, or a class if the clone is expanded.

NA	NA	TRBV19	TRBJ1-5	CASSFTVYSNQPQHF	TGTGCCAGTAGTTTTACAGTTTATAGCAATCAGCCCCAGCATTTT
NA	TRBD1	TRBV18	TRBJ1-6	CASSPPGRGNSPLHF	TGTGCCAGCTCACCACCGGGCAGGGGGAATTCACCCCTCCACTTT
NA	NA	TRBV30	TRBJ2-7	CASRGYSYEQYF	TGTGCCTCTCGGGGGTACTCCTACGAGCAGTACTTC
few	TRBD1	TRBV19	TRBJ1-2	CASRTGGQGAYGYTF	TGTGCCAGTAGGACCGGGGGCCAGGGGGCCTATGGCTACACCTTC
NA	NA	TRBV19	TRBJ2-5	CASSRYPGQQETQYF	TGTGCCAGTAGCCGCTATCCGGGACAACAAGAGACCCAGTACTTC
NA	NA	TRBV29-1	TRBJ2-3	CSLITGLNTDTQYF	TGCAGCCTTATCACGGGACTGAACACAGATACGCAGTATTTT
NA	NA	TRBV28	TRBJ1-2	CASSLQGRGYTF	TGTGCCAGCAGTTTACAGGGTCGCGGCTACACCTTC
few	TRBD2	TRBV11-2	TRBJ2-7	CASRSSPGLAQYF	TGTGCCAGCAGATCATCACCGGGACTAGCCCAGTACTTC
NA	TRBD2	TRBV18	TRBJ2-7	CASSKGGALAGVYEQYF	TGTGCCAGCTCAAAGGGAGGGGCCCTAGCGGGAGTTTACGAGCAGTACTTC
once	TRBD2	TRBV28	TRBJ2-5	CASNSRGFETQYF	TGTGCCAGCAATTCGCGGGGGTTCGAGACCCAGTACTTC
NA	NA	TRBV9	TRBJ2-7	CASSASDGKTYEQYF	TGTGCCAGCAGCGCCTCGGACGGGAAGACCTACGAGCAGTACTTC
NA	TRBD2	TRBV11-2	TRBJ2-7	CASSLDQAFGGLAGDWQYF	TGTGCCAGCAGCTTAGATCAAGCTTTCGGGGGACTAGCGGGAGACTGGCAGTACTTC
NA	TRBD1	TRBV2	TRBJ1-4	CASRGTENEKLFF	TGTGCCAGCAGAGGGACAGAAAATGAAAAACTGTTTTTT
NA	TRBD1	TRBV3-1/TRBV3-2	TRBJ1-1	CASTLGQLNTEAFF	TGTGCCAGCACCCTGGGACAGCTGAACACTGAAGCTTTCTTT
NA	NA	TRBV7-2	TRBJ2-1	CASSSQGGVYNEQFF	TGTGCCAGCAGCTCCCAGGGGGGCGTCTACAATGAGCAGTTCTTC
NA	NA	TRBV9	TRBJ2-5	CASSVEPGIETQYF	TGTGCCAGCAGCGTAGAACCGGGGATAGAGACCCAGTACTTC
NA	NA	TRBV28	TRBJ2-7	CASSLGGIGESSYEQYF	TGTGCCAGCAGTTTGGGAGGAATAGGCGAAAGCTCCTACGAGCAGTACTTC
NA	NA	TRBV11-2	TRBJ2-5	CASSLDVGGPTGETQYF	TGTGCCAGCAGCTTAGATGTGGGAGGCCCTACCGGGGAGACCCAGTACTTC
NA	NA	TRBV20-1	TRBJ2-3	CSASLGGALLYTQYF	TGCAGTGCTAGTTTGGGCGGGGCTTTACTATATACGCAGTATTTT
NA	TRBD2	TRBV9	TRBJ2-6	CASSPGLAGWTGANVLTF	TGTGCCAGCAGCCCGGGACTAGCGGGATGGACTGGGGCCAACGTCCTGACTTTC
NA	NA	TRBV7-7	TRBJ1-5	CASCVSQPQHF	TGTGCTAGCTGCGTCTCTCAGCCCCAGCATTTT
NA	NA	TRBV6-2/TRBV6-3	TRBJ2-1	CASSYGGGGTYNEQFF	TGTGCCAGCAGTTACGGAGGAGGTGGGACCTACAATGAGCAGTTCTTC
once	TRBD1	TRBV5-1	TRBJ1-1	CASSRQGIATEAFF	TGCGCCAGCAGCCGACAGGGGATTGCCACTGAAGCTTTCTTT
NA	NA	TRBV5-1	TRBJ1-1	CASSFIGVMNTEAFF	TGCGCCAGCAGCTTTATAGGGGTCATGAACACTGAAGCTTTCTTT
NA	NA	TRBV6-5	TRBJ2-5	CASRTGETQYF	TGTGCCAGCAGGACAGGAGAGACCCAGTACTTC
NA	TRBD2	TRBV7-2	TRBJ2-4	CASSPPGGIQYF	TGTGCCAGCAGCCCCCCGGGAGGCATTCAGTACTTC
NA	TRBD1	TRBV24-1	TRBJ2-7	CATGLRTGGFEQYF	TGTGCCACCGGTTTAAGGACAGGGGGCTTCGAGCAGTACTTC
once	NA	TRBV6-5	TRBJ1-5	CASSYDNNQPQHF	TGTGCCAGCAGTTACGACAACAATCAGCCCCAGCATTTT
NA	TRBD1	TRBV9	TRBJ2-5	CASSVTGQGQETQYF	TGTGCCAGCAGCGTGACGGGACAGGGGCAAGAGACCCAGTACTTC
NA	NA	TRBV28	TRBJ2-3	CASSFPPGTDTQYF	TGTGCCAGCAGTTTCCCCCCGGGCACAGATACGCAGTATTTT
NA	TRBD1	TRBV12-3/TRBV12-4	TRBJ1-2	CASSFGTDYGYTF	TGTGCCAGCAGTTTTGGGACAGACTATGGCTACACCTTC
NA	NA	TRBV6-2/TRBV6-3	TRBJ1-6	CASSYLSAGSPLHF	TGTGCCAGCAGTTACTTGAGTGCGGGATCACCCCTCCACTTT
NA	NA	TRBV9	TRBJ2-7	CASSVEGWGDEQYF	TGTGCCAGCAGCGTGGAGGGCTGGGGGGACGAGCAGTACTTC
NA	TRBD1	TRBV3-1/TRBV3-2	TRBJ2-2	CASSQVRTGIAGELFF	TGTGCCAGCAGCCAAGTACGGACAGGGATCGCCGGGGAGCTGTTTTTT
NA	NA	TRBV28	TRBJ1-1	CASSPLGLRDSNNEAFF	TGTGCCAGCAGCCCGTTAGGCCTCCGGGACTCTAATAATGAAGCTTTCTTT
NA	NA	TRBV5-1	TRBJ1-1	CASSLEQNTEAFF	TGCGCCAGCAGCTTGGAACAGAACACTGAAGCTTTCTTT
NA	NA	TRBV12-2	TRBJ2-2	CASRSVLQCGRATGELFF	TGTGCAAGTCGCTCAGTCCTCCAGTGCGGGAGGGCCACCGGGGAGCTGTTTTTT
NA	NA	TRBV5-1	TRBJ2-5	CASSLGRQETQYF	TGCGCCAGCAGCTTGGGGAGGCAAGAGACCCAGTACTTC
NA	TRBD2	TRBV4-1	TRBJ2-7	CASSQLKTSGRIYEQYF	TGCGCCAGCAGCCAACTTAAGACTAGCGGGAGGATCTACGAGCAGTACTTC
few	TRBD1	TRBV5-4	TRBJ1-6	CASSRSRDRNSPLHF	TGTGCCAGCAGCCGAAGCCGGGACAGGAATTCACCCCTCCACTTT
once	NA	TRBV11-1	TRBJ1-2	CASSPFPGGNYGYTF	TGTGCCAGCAGCCCGTTCCCGGGCGGGAACTATGGCTACACCTTC
NA	TRBD2	TRBV2	TRBJ2-7	CASSETSASYEQYF	TGTGCCAGCAGTGAAACTAGCGCTTCCTACGAGCAGTACTTC
NA	NA	TRBV27	TRBJ2-1	CASWVRGEQFF	TGTGCCAGCTGGGTCCGGGGTGAGCAGTTCTTC
few	NA	TRBV6-5	TRBJ1-4	CASADSANEKLFF	TGTGCCAGCGCGGACTCGGCTAATGAAAAACTGTTTTTT
few	TRBD1	TRBV24-1	TRBJ1-2	CATSDLQRDRSFPNYGYTF	TGTGCCACCAGTGATTTGCAAAGGGACAGAAGTTTCCCGAACTATGGCTACACCTTC
few	NA	TRBV7-9	TRBJ1-6	CASSLQGRNSPLHF	TGTGCCAGCAGCTTGCAGGGGCGGAATTCACCCCTCCACTTT
NA	TRBD1	TRBV12-3/TRBV12-4	TRBJ2-7	CASSFRTGYEQYF	TGTGCCAGCAGCTTTCGGACAGGATACGAGCAGTACTTC
NA	TRBD1	TRBV6-2/TRBV6-3	TRBJ1-5	CASSYQTGGAHQPQHF	TGTGCCAGCAGTTATCAGACAGGGGGCGCGCATCAGCCCCAGCATTTT
NA	NA	TRBV7-6	TRBJ1-6	CASSSHTTNSPLHF	TGTGCCAGCAGCTCCCATACAACTAATTCACCCCTCCACTTT
NA	TRBD2	TRBV7-2	TRBJ2-3	CASREAGGTDTQYF	TGTGCCAGCAGAGAAGCGGGAGGCACAGATACGCAGTATTTT
NA	TRBD2	TRBV5-6	TRBJ2-2	CASSLFAGVSNTGELFF	TGTGCCAGCAGCTTGTTTGCGGGAGTTTCGAACACCGGGGAGCTGTTTTTT
NA	TRBD2	TRBV6-4	TRBJ2-4	CASSAFPGAGGKNIQYF	TGTGCCAGCAGTGCGTTCCCTGGAGCGGGAGGCAAAAACATTCAGTACTTC
NA	TRBD2	TRBV6-5	TRBJ2-5	CASTSPGRGGPQYF	TGTGCCAGCACTTCCCCGGGGAGGGGAGGGCCCCAGTACTTC
NA	NA	TRBV6-2/TRBV6-3	TRBJ1-1	CASSYVGGWTEAFF	TGTGCCAGCAGTTATGTGGGGGGGTGGACTGAAGCTTTCTTT
NA	NA	TRBV5-8	TRBJ1-1	CASSLGSRRAGYRTEAFF	TGTGCCAGCAGCTTGGGGTCTCGGAGAGCGGGTTATCGCACTGAAGCTTTCTTT
NA	TRBD1	TRBV4-3	TRBJ1-1	CASSQWTGSRAFF	TGCGCCAGCAGCCAATGGACAGGGTCTCGAGCTTTCTTT
NA	NA	TRBV18	TRBJ2-3	CAGSPQGQVTDTQYF	TGTGCCGGCTCACCCCAGGGACAAGTCACAGATACGCAGTATTTT
NA	NA	TRBV10-3	TRBJ2-7	CAMGARDTGGEQYF	TGTGCCATGGGGGCCCGGGACACGGGGGGCGAGCAGTACTTC
NA	TRBD1	TRBV19	TRBJ1-5	CASKTVAGGNQPQHF	TGTGCCAGTAAGACGGTGGCAGGGGGAAATCAGCCCCAGCATTTT